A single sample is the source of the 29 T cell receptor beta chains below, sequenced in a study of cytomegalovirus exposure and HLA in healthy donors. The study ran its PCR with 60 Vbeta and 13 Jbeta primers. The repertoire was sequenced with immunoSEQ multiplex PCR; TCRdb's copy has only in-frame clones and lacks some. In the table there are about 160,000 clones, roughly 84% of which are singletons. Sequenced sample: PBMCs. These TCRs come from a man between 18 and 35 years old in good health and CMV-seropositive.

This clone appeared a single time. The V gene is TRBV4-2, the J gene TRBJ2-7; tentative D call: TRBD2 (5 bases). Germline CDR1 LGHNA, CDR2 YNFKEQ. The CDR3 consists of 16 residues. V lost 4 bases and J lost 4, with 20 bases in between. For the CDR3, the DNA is TGTGCCAGCAGCCGGAGCGAGAGCGGACCTTTTTACGAGCAGTACTTC. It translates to CASSRSESGPFYEQYF.

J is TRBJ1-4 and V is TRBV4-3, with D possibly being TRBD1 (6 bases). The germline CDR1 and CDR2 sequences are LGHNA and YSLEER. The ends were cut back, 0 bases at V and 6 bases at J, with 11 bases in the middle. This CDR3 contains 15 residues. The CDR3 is CASSQERGLYEKLFF. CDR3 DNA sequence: TGCGCCAGCAGCCAAGAGAGGGGGTTGTATGAAAAACTGTTTTTT.

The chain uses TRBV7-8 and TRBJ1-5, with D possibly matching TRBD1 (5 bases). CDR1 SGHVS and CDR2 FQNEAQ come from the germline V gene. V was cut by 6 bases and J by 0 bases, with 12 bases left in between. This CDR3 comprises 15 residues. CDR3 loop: CASRTDLDSNQPQHF. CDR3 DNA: TGTGCCAGCAGGACAGATTTAGATAGCAATCAGCCCCAGCATTTT.

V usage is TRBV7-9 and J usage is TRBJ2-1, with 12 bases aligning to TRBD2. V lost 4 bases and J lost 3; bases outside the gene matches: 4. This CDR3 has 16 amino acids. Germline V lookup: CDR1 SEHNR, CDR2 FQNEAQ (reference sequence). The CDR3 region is CASSSGLAGLYNEQFF. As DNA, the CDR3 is TGTGCCAGCAGCTCAGGACTAGCGGGGCTCTACAATGAGCAGTTCTTC.

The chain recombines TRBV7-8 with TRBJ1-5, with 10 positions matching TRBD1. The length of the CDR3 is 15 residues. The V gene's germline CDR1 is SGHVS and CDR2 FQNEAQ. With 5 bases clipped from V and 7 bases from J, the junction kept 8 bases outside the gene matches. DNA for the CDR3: TGTGCCAGCAGCCCGGGACAGGGGATCAGCCAGCCCCAGCATTTT. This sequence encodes CASSPGQGISQPQHF.

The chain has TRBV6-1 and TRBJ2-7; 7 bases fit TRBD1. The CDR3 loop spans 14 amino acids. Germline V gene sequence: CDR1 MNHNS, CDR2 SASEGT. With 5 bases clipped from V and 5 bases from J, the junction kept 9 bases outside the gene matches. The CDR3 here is CASSHRGPPDEQYF. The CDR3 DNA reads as TGTGCCAGCAGTCACAGGGGTCCCCCTGACGAGCAGTACTTC.

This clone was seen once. The CDR3 sequence: CASSQDQGSSSYEQYF. CDR3 DNA sequence: TGCGCCAGCAGCCAAGATCAGGGGTCCAGCTCCTACGAGCAGTACTTC. The rearrangement links TRBV4-3 to TRBJ2-7, with D possibly TRBD1 on 6 matching bases. CDR3 size: 16 residues. Per the germline V gene, CDR1 is LGHNA and CDR2 is YSLEER. Deletions cut 0 bases from V and 0 bases from J, with 12 bases between.

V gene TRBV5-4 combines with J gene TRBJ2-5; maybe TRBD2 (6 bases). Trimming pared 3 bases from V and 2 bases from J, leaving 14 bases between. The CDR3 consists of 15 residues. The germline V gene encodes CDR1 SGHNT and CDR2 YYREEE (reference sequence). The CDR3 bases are TGTGCCAGCAGCTCGCGAAGTGCGGGGCAAGAGACCCAGTACTTC. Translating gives CASSSRSAGQETQYF.

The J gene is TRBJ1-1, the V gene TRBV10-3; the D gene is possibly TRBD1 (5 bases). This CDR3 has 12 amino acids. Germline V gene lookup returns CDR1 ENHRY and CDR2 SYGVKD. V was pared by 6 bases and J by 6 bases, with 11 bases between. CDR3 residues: CAIRTGTSEAFF. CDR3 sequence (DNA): TGTGCCATCAGGACCGGGACTTCTGAAGCTTTCTTT.

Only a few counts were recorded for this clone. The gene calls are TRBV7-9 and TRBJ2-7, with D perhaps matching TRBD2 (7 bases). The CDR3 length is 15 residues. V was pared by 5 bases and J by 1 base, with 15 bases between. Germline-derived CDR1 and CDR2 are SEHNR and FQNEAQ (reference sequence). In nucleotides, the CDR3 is TGTGCCAGCAGCCCAGAAGGGGGGGGTTCCTACGAGCAGTACTTC. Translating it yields CASSPEGGGSYEQYF.

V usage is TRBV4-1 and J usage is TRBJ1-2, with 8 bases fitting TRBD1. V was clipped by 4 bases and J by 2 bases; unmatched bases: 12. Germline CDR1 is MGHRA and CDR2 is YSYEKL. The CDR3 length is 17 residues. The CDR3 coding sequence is TGCGCCAGCAGCCCCACAATGGGGACAGGTGTGAACTATGGCTACACCTTC. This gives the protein CASSPTMGTGVNYGYTF.

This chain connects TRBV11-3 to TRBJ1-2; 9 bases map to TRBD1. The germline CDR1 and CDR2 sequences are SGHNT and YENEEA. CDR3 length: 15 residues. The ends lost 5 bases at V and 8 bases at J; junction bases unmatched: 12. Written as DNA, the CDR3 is TGTGCCAGCAGCCCTACCCGGACAGGGGAGTTGGGCTACACCTTC. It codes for CASSPTRTGELGYTF.

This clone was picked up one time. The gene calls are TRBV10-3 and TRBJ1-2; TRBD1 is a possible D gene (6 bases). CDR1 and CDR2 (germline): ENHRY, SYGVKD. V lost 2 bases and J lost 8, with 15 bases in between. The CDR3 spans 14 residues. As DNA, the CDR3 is TGTGCCATCAGTGAGGACGCAGGGGTAGGCGGCTACACCTTC. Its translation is CAISEDAGVGGYTF.

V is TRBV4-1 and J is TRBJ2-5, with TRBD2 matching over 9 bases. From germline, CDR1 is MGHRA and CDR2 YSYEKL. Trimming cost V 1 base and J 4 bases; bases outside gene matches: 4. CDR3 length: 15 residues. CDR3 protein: CASSQVRGGRETQYF. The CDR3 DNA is TGCGCCAGCAGCCAAGTGCGGGGGGGCCGAGAGACCCAGTACTTC.

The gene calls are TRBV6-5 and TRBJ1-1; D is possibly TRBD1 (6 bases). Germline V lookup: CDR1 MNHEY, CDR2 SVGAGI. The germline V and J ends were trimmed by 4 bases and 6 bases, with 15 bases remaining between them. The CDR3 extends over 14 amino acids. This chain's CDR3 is CASSSRGGFAEAFF. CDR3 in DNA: TGTGCCAGCAGTTCCCGAGGGGGATTCGCTGAAGCTTTCTTT.

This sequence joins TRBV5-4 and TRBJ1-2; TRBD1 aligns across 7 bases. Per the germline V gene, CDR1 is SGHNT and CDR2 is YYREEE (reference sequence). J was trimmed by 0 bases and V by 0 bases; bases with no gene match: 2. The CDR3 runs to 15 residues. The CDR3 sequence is CASSLDRGPNYGYTF. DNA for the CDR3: TGTGCCAGCAGCTTGGATAGGGGGCCTAACTATGGCTACACCTTC.

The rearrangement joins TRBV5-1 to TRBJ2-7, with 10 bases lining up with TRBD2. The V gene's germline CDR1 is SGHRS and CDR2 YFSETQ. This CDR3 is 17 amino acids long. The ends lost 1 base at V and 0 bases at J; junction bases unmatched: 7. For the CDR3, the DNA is TGCGCCAGCAGCTTGAGGGCAGCGGGGGGGAGCTCCTACGAGCAGTACTTC. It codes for CASSLRAAGGSSYEQYF.

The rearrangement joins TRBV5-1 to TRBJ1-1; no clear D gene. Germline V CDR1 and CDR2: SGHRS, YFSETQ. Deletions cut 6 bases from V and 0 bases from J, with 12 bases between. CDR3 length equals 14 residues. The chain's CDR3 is CASTIGELNTEAFF. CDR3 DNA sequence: TGCGCCAGCACCATAGGAGAGCTGAACACTGAAGCTTTCTTT.

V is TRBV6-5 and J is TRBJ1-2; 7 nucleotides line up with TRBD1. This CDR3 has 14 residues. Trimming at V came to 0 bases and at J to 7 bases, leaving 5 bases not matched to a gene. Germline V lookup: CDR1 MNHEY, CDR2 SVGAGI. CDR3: CASSYSTGAGGYTF. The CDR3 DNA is TGTGCCAGCAGTTACTCTACAGGGGCAGGTGGCTACACCTTC.

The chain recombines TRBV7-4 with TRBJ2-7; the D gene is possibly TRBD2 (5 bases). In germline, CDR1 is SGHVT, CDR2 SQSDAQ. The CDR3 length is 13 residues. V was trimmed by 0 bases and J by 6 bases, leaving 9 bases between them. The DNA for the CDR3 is TGTGCCAGCAGCTTAGCGCACGGGGTCGAGCAGTACTTC. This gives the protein CASSLAHGVEQYF.

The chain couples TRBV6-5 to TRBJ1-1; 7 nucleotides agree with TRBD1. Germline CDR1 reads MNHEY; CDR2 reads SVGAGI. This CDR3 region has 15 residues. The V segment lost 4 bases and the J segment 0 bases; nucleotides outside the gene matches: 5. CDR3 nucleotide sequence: TGTGCCAGCAGTTTTACAGGGGCGGTGAACACTGAAGCTTTCTTT. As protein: CASSFTGAVNTEAFF.

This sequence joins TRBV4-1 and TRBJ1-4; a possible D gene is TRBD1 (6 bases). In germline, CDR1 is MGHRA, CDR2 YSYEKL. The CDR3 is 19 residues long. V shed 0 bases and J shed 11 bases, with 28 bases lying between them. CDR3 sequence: CASSQEEVGGPTIRSKLFF. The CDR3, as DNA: TGCGCCAGCAGCCAAGAGGAGGTGGGGGGGCCAACTATAAGGTCGAAACTGTTTTTT.

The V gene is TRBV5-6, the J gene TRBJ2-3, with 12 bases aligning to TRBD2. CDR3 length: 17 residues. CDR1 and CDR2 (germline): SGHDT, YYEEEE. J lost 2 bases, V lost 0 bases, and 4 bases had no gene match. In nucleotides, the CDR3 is TGTGCCAGCAGCTTGGTGGCTAGCGGGGGGGCCACAGATACGCAGTATTTT. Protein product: CASSLVASGGATDTQYF.

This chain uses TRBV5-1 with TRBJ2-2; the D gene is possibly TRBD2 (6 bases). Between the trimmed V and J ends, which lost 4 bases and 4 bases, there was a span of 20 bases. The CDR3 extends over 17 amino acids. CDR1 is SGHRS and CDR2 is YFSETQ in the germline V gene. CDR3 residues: CASSPDYLGLGTGELFF. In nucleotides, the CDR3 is TGCGCCAGCAGCCCGGACTACCTGGGGCTCGGCACCGGGGAGCTGTTTTTT.

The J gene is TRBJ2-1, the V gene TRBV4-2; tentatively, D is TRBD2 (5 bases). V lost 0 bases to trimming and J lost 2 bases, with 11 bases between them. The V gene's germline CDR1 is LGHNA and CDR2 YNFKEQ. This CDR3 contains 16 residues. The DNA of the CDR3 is TGTGCCAGCAGCCAAGATTCCGGGGAACCCTACAATGAGCAGTTCTTC. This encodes CASSQDSGEPYNEQFF.

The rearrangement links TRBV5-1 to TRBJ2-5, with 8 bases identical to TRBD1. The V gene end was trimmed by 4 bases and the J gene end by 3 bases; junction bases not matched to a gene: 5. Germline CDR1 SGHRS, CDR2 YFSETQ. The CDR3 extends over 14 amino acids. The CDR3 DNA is TGCGCCAGCAGCCTACTGACAGGGGAAGAGACCCAGTACTTC. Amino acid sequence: CASSLLTGEETQYF. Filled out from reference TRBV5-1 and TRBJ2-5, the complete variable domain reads KAGVTQTPRYLIKTRGQQVTLSCSPISGHRSVSWYQQTPGQGLQFLFEYFSETQRNKGNFPGRFSGRQFSNSRSEMNVSTLELGDSALYLCASSLLTGEETQYFGPGTRLLVL.

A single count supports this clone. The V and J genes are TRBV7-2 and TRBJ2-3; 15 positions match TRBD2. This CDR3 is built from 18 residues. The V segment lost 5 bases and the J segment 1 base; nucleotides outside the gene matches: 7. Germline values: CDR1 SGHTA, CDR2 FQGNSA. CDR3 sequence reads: CASSTGTSGGLGTDTQYF. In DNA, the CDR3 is TGTGCCAGCAGCACCGGGACTAGCGGGGGGCTGGGCACAGATACGCAGTATTTT.

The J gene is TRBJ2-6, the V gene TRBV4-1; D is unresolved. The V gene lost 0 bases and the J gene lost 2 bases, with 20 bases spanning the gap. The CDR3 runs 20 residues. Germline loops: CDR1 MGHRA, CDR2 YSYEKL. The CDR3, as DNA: TGCGCCAGCAGCCAAGAAATGGCAGACTCATCTACCCCTGGGGCCAACGTCCTGACTTTC. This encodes CASSQEMADSSTPGANVLTF.

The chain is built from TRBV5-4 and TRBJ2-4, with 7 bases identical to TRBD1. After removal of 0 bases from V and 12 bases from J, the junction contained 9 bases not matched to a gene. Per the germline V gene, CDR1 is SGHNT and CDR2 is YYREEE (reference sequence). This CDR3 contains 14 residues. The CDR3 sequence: CASSLGGQQDSQYF. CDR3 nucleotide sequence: TGTGCCAGCAGCTTGGGGGGACAGCAAGACAGTCAGTACTTC.